The T cell receptor beta chain described here comes from a study of PD-1 blockade in mismatch repair-deficient tumors. All patients were mismatch repair deficient, assessed by either PCR or immunohistochemistry. Trimming took off 8 bases at V and 3 bases at J, with 10 bases between the two ends. The CDR3 runs to 13 residues. Germline loops: CDR1 MNHEY, CDR2 SMNVEV (reference sequence). Only one count was recorded for this clone. Produced via immunoSEQ multiplex PCR; TCRdb's table is partial and in-frame only. The sample has 90,000 to 130,000 clones, over 65% seen once. The material was peripheral blood, obtained 60 weeks after starting pembrolizumab. This TCR came from an adult with mismatch repair-deficient cancer. The chain carries TRBV27 and TRBJ2-2; tentatively, D is TRBD1 or TRBD2 (6 bases each). The CDR3 spells CASGGHDTGELFF. Written as DNA, the CDR3 is TGTGCCAGCGGGGGGCATGACACCGGGGAGCTGTTTTTT.